These 23 T cell receptor beta chains were all obtained from the same sample, sequenced in a study of CD8+CD57+ T cells in acquired aplastic anemia. The authors sequenced patients whose flow cytometry had shown CD8+CD57+ cell expansion. Investigators profiled TCR beta VDJ and CDR3 from genomic DNA template. TCRdb re-analysed the reads in MiXCR, keeping a single row per CDR3 protein. This table has 450,000 to 550,000 distinct CDR3 sequences, roughly a third appearing once. The sequenced sample consisted of sorted CD4+, CD8+, or CD8+CD57+ T cells (not recorded which) from PBMCs. The receptors here all came from a human donor with aplastic anemia.

In this sample, this clonotype turned up many times. This rearrangement joins TRBV19 to TRBJ2-7; perhaps TRBD2 as D (6 bases). The V end lost 5 bases, the J end lost 3 bases, and 14 bases lay between the germline ends. The CDR3 consists of 14 residues. The V gene's germline CDR1 is LNHDA and CDR2 SQIVND (reference sequence). The CDR3 sequence: CASSLTGGGYEQYF. CDR3 DNA sequence: TGTGCCAGTAGTTTGACCGGGGGTGGCTACGAGCAGTACTTC.

Ten or more counts support this clonotype. The CDR3 sequence: CASSLGVGTGELFF. CDR3 DNA: TGTGCCAGTAGTCTTGGGGTGGGCACCGGGGAGCTGTTTTTT. The V and J genes are TRBV19 and TRBJ2-2; no definite D call. Germline V gene data show CDR1 as LNHDA and CDR2 as SQIVND (reference sequence). V dropped 5 bases and J dropped 4 bases, with 11 bases sitting between them. This CDR3 region has 14 residues.

This rearrangement joins TRBV20-1 to TRBJ2-3, with TRBD2 matching over 11 bases. CDR3 length: 14 amino acids. The V gene's germline CDR1 is DFQATT and CDR2 SNEGSKA (reference sequence). V gave up 7 bases and J gave up 2 bases; unmatched junction bases: 5. The CDR3 protein is CSGRLAGITDTQYF. CDR3 DNA: TGCAGTGGGCGACTAGCGGGGATCACAGATACGCAGTATTTT.

This clonotype was counted ten times or more. The rearrangement links TRBV20-1 to TRBJ2-3, with 11 bases lining up with TRBD2. J was trimmed by 5 bases and V by 3 bases; bases with no gene match: 4. This CDR3 is built from 14 residues. The germline V gene has CDR1 DFQATT and CDR2 SNEGSKA (reference sequence). CDR3 DNA: TGCAGTGCTAGTAAACTAGCGGGAGAAGATACGCAGTATTTT. Amino acid sequence: CSASKLAGEDTQYF.

V and J are TRBV7-2 and TRBJ2-2, with 8 bases identical to TRBD2. The CDR3 length is 14 residues. V lost 11 bases to trimming and J lost 4 bases; unmatched junction nucleotides: 9. The germline CDR1 and CDR2 sequences are SGHTA and FQGNSA. The DNA for the CDR3 is TGTGCCCAAAGCCGGGGGGGCTCCACCGGGGAGCTGTTTTTT. Translation: CAQSRGGSTGELFF.

The V call is TRBV5-6, the J call TRBJ2-5; D may be TRBD1 or TRBD2 (5 bases each). The CDR3 consists of 14 residues. Trimming removed 5 bases from V and 5 bases from J, with 16 bases in between. The germline gives CDR1 SGHDT, CDR2 YYEEEE. CDR3 DNA: TGTGCCAGCAGAGCCGTGGGGGACCCCGAGACCCAGTACTTC. Amino acid sequence: CASRAVGDPETQYF.

This clonotype has ten or more counts. The genes are TRBV7-2 and TRBJ1-2, with TRBD1 identical over 7 bases. V shed 5 bases and J 2 bases; nucleotides not matched to a gene: 8. The CDR3 runs to 15 residues. Germline lookup yields CDR1 SGHTA and CDR2 FQGNSA. This CDR3 reads CASSQRQGGNYGYTF. The CDR3 region has the DNA TGTGCCAGCAGCCAAAGACAGGGTGGAAACTATGGCTACACCTTC.

V usage is TRBV14 and J usage is TRBJ2-2, with D hard to call. Germline CDR1 SGHDN, CDR2 FVKESK. This CDR3 is built from 13 residues. V shed 2 bases and J shed 2 bases, with 3 bases lying between them. CDR3 coding DNA: TGTGCCAGCAGCCAAATTAACACCGGGGAGCTGTTTTTT. It yields the protein CASSQINTGELFF.

This chain connects TRBV6-2 or TRBV6-3 to TRBJ1-2, with TRBD1 identical over 8 bases. The germline CDR1 and CDR2 sequences are MNHEY and SVGEGT. This CDR3 comprises 16 residues. J was trimmed by 4 bases and V by 6 bases; bases with no gene match: 13. The CDR3 DNA sequence: TGTGCCAGCAGAGGGGAACGGGACAGGATACGCTATGGCTACACCTTC. Its translation: CASRGERDRIRYGYTF.

V usage is TRBV15 and J usage is TRBJ2-7, with 7 bases matching TRBD1. The V gene's germline CDR1 is LNHNV and CDR2 YYDKDF (reference sequence). This CDR3 spans 14 amino acids. The V segment lost 0 bases and the J segment 3 bases; nucleotides outside the gene matches: 2. This CDR3 is CATSREGQVYEQYF. The CDR3 region has the DNA TGTGCCACCAGCAGAGAAGGACAGGTCTACGAGCAGTACTTC.

This clonotype showed up many times. The chain links TRBV7-8 to TRBJ1-5, with D tentatively TRBD1 (6 bases). V was cut by 4 bases and J by 5 bases, with 9 bases left in between. There are 13 residues in the CDR3. Germline loops: CDR1 SGHVS, CDR2 FQNEAQ. CDR3 sequence: CASSWQGYQPQHF. The CDR3 DNA reads as TGTGCCAGCAGCTGGCAGGGGTATCAGCCCCAGCATTTT.

As to this clonotype: A much larger clone differs by one base, so this may be a read error. V gene TRBV7-2 combines with J gene TRBJ1-3, with D possibly matching TRBD1 (5 bases). Trimming took 5 bases from V and 2 from J, leaving 13 bases between them. CDR1 and CDR2 (germline): SGHTA, FQGNSA. CDR3 length: 15 amino acids. The CDR3: CASSRGQGPGNTIYF. CDR3 bases: TGTGCCAGCAGCCGAGGGCAGGGTCCTGGAAACACCATATATTTT. The variable domain in full, with the rest retrieved from reference TRBV7-2 and TRBJ1-3, is GAGVSQSPSNKVTEKGKDVELRCDPISGHTALYWYRQSLGQGLEFLIYFQGNSAPDKSGLPSDRFSAERTGGSVSTLTIQRTQQEDSAVYLCASSRGQGPGNTIYFGEGSWLTVV.

The DNA for the CDR3 is TGTGCCAGCAGTTTTACCGGGACAGGGGTCTACGAGCAGTACTTC. It translates to CASSFTGTGVYEQYF. The chain links TRBV5-5 to TRBJ2-7, with TRBD1 matching 10 bases. With V trimmed by 5 bases and J by 3 bases, 8 bases remained unmatched. The CDR3 loop spans 15 amino acids. Looked up from germline, CDR1 is SGHKS and CDR2 is YYEKEE (reference sequence).

With respect to this clonotype: At one of its ends the junction is not consistent with the germline gene, which may arise from a read error. This sequence joins TRBV10-3 and TRBJ1-1, with TRBD1 identical over 7 bases. The CDR3 is 10 amino acids. Per the germline V gene, CDR1 is ENHRY and CDR2 is SYGVKD. The CDR3 bases are TGTGCCATCAGTCCGGGACAGAGGCCTTTT. This sequence encodes CAISPGQRPF.

This clonotype has only a few counts. V and J are TRBV6-1 and TRBJ2-7, with TRBD1 matching 7 bases. V was pared by 7 bases and J by 6 bases, with 12 bases of the junction left unmatched. CDR1 and CDR2 (germline): MNHNS, SASEGT. The CDR3 has 14 residues. The DNA for the CDR3 is TGTGCCAGCACGAAAGACAGGGTGGTTGGCGAGCAGTACTTC. Translating gives CASTKDRVVGEQYF.

The chain combines TRBV2 with TRBJ2-7; D call uncertain. The germline V gene has CDR1 SNHLY and CDR2 FYNNEI. The germline V and J ends were trimmed by 8 bases and 7 bases, with 12 bases remaining between them. The CDR3 sequence is 11 residues long. CDR3 in amino acids: CASVYRQEQYF. The CDR3 DNA reads TGTGCCAGCGTATACCGTCAAGAGCAGTACTTC.

V and J are TRBV10-2 and TRBJ2-7; D tentatively reads TRBD1 or TRBD2 (5 bases each). Germline assignment: CDR1 WSHSY and CDR2 SAAADI. The CDR3 has 14 amino acids. V was cut by 8 bases and J by 3 bases, with 17 bases left in between. CDR3 residues: CASSPRGTDYEQYF. The DNA for the CDR3 is TGCGCCAGCTCACCGAGAGGGACCGACTACGAGCAGTACTTC.

This clonotype was observed at least ten times. This chain uses TRBV24-1 with TRBJ2-2, with a weak D call TRBD2 (6 bases). CDR3 length: 16 residues. The germline V gene encodes CDR1 KGHDR and CDR2 SFDVKD. V lost 6 bases, J lost 3 bases, and 16 bases lay in between. The CDR3 bases are TGTGCCACCAGTACCCCTCCCGGGGGATACACCGGGGAGCTGTTTTTT. It encodes CATSTPPGGYTGELFF.

This clonotype has just a few counts. The rearrangement uses TRBV7-9 and TRBJ2-5; D call uncertain. Germline CDR1 and CDR2: SEHNR and FQNEAQ (reference sequence). This CDR3 comprises 15 residues. V was clipped by 1 base and J by 2 bases, with 11 bases between them. The CDR3, as DNA: TGTGCCAGCAGCTTAGTTCCGCCAGGACAAGAGACCCAGTACTTC. Protein: CASSLVPPGQETQYF.

This clonotype was counted a few times. V and J are TRBV9 and TRBJ1-3, with 9 nucleotides matching TRBD1. The CDR3 spans 16 residues. V lost 0 bases to trimming and J lost 1 base; unmatched junction nucleotides: 2. Germline-derived CDR1 and CDR2 are SGDLS and YYNGEE. The CDR3: CASSVAGTGSGNTIYF. The DNA for the CDR3 is TGTGCCAGCAGCGTAGCTGGGACAGGGTCTGGAAACACCATATATTTT.

At least ten counts were recorded for this clonotype. V and J are TRBV19 and TRBJ1-2; D ambiguous. V gave up 5 bases and J gave up 2 bases, with 9 bases separating them. The CDR3 length is 13 residues. Per the germline V gene, CDR1 is LNHDA and CDR2 is SQIVND (reference sequence). The CDR3 loop is CASSEAPNYGYTF. The CDR3 DNA reads as TGTGCCAGTAGTGAAGCCCCAAACTATGGCTACACCTTC.

This clonotype has just a few counts. The chain has TRBV3-1 and TRBJ2-7; TRBD1 aligns across 10 bases. Germline V gene data show CDR1 as LGHDT and CDR2 as YNNKEL (reference sequence). After removal of 3 bases from V and 2 bases from J, the junction contained 7 bases not matched to a gene. There are 16 residues in the CDR3. CDR3 loop: CASSHTGTGATYEQYF. The CDR3 DNA reads TGTGCCAGCAGCCATACCGGGACAGGGGCAACCTACGAGCAGTACTTC.

This clonotype showed up many times. The chain is built from TRBV2 and TRBJ2-1; 9 bases map to TRBD2. V shed 5 bases, J shed 4 bases, and the junction held 3 bases outside the gene matches. This CDR3 region has 14 residues. CDR1 and CDR2 (germline): SNHLY, FYNNEI. CDR3: CASSTTSGYNEQFF. CDR3 DNA sequence: TGTGCCAGCAGTACGACTAGCGGATACAATGAGCAGTTCTTC.